Listed below are T cell receptor beta chains from one sample, sequenced in a study of beta chain features in type 1 diabetes. Assay used: immunoSEQ multiplex PCR; TCRdb lists only in-frame clones, some missing. The table has approximately 340,000 clones, about 16% seen once. Sequencing used naive CD4+ T cells from blood. These receptors all come from a woman between 18 and 29 years old in good health. CDR3s include the opening cysteine and the closing phenylalanine or tryptophan. Fields, in order: V gene, J gene, clone size, CDR3 length, D gene, CDR3 protein, CDR3 DNA. D genes are given only for firm matches. Some rows have no size entry. The others give once, few or many, or a class for an expanded clone.

TRBV5-1,TRBJ2-7,-,16,-,CASRALVGQGRYEQYF,TGCGCCAGCAGAGCTTTAGTAGGGCAGGGGCGCTACGAGCAGTACTTC
TRBV5-1,TRBJ2-5,-,15,TRBD2,CASSPGLAGVETQYF,TGCGCCAGCAGCCCGGGACTAGCGGGAGTGGAGACCCAGTACTTC
TRBV28,TRBJ1-2,few,11,-,CASSLRSGYTF,TGTGCCAGCAGCCTTCGGTCTGGCTACACCTTC
TRBV5-6,TRBJ2-4,few,14,TRBD1,CASSPTGGENIQYF,TGTGCCAGCAGCCCGACAGGGGGCGAAAACATTCAGTACTTC
TRBV4-2,TRBJ2-5,-,18,TRBD2,CASSRFAPTGGALETQYF,TGTGCCAGCAGCCGATTCGCCCCGACGGGAGGGGCTCTAGAGACCCAGTACTTC
TRBV5-4,TRBJ2-2,few,15,TRBD2,CASSLSTSFAGELFF,TGTGCCAGCAGCTTATCGACTAGCTTTGCCGGGGAGCTGTTTTTT
TRBV7-2,TRBJ2-7,few,10,-,CASSLQEQYF,TGTGCCAGCAGCTTACAAGAGCAGTACTTC
TRBV5-1,TRBJ2-3,few,13,-,CASSLGAGDTQYF,TGCGCCAGCAGCTTGGGGGCAGGAGATACGCAGTATTTT
TRBV4-3,TRBJ2-5,few,13,-,CASSPPREETQYF,TGCGCCAGCAGCCCCCCACGAGAAGAGACCCAGTACTTC
TRBV30,TRBJ1-5,few,14,-,CAWSVLTGNQPQHF,TGTGCCTGGAGTGTGCTAACAGGGAATCAGCCCCAGCATTTT
TRBV28,TRBJ2-1,-,16,-,CASSPSGTGHYNEQFF,TGTGCCAGCAGTCCCTCCGGGACGGGACACTACAATGAGCAGTTCTTC
TRBV15,TRBJ1-5,-,14,TRBD1,CATSSRQGRQPQHF,TGTGCCACCAGCAGTCGACAGGGTCGCCAGCCCCAGCATTTT
TRBV18,TRBJ2-5,-,14,TRBD2,CASSPLPGGETQYF,TGTGCCAGCTCACCCCTCCCGGGAGGAGAGACCCAGTACTTC
TRBV29-1,TRBJ2-7,-,12,-,CSVGGTAYEQYF,TGCAGCGTTGGCGGGACAGCCTACGAGCAGTACTTC
TRBV18,TRBJ1-5,-,13,-,CASSPPGAQPQHF,TGTGCCAGCTCACCACCGGGGGCTCAGCCCCAGCATTTT
TRBV10-3,TRBJ1-5,-,14,TRBD1,CAISVGTGDQPQHF,TGTGCCATCAGTGTGGGGACAGGGGATCAGCCCCAGCATTTT
TRBV6-5,TRBJ2-5,few,15,TRBD2,CASSWRENRVGTQYF,TGTGCCAGCAGTTGGCGGGAGAATAGAGTCGGGACCCAGTACTTC